The table lists the clone carrying this T cell receptor beta chain with a count of one. This table comes from immunoSEQ multiplex PCR, and its TCRdb copy is limited to in-frame clones, with some not included. The sample shows approximately 140,000 clones, roughly 80% of them seen only once. V lost 1 base and J lost 8, with 6 bases in between. In germline, CDR1 is SEHNR, CDR2 FQNEAQ (reference sequence). The CDR3 length is 12 residues. The data belong to a study of cytotoxic CD8 clonotypes in ibrutinib-treated CLL. The clonotype originates from a human donor with chronic lymphocytic leukemia. Sequenced material: PBMCs, taken after 12 months of ibrutinib treatment. The chain is built from TRBV7-9 and TRBJ2-1; maybe TRBD2 (6 bases). CDR3 sequence reads: CASSLGRDEQFF. CDR3 coding DNA: TGTGCCAGCAGCTTAGGGAGGGATGAGCAGTTCTTC.